This T cell receptor beta chain emerged from a study of T cells in Graves' hyperthyroidism and ophthalmopathy. Study observations and caveats: Most clonotypes that expanded in the thyroid above 0.001 also showed up in blood.

This clonotype was seen many times. Its antigen is undetermined. Trimming took 6 bases from V and 4 from J; bases not matched to a gene: 6. The germline V gene has CDR1 MDHEN and CDR2 SYDVKM. The CDR3 runs 15 residues. It was RNA transcripts that yielded the amplified TCR beta CDR3 regions. TCR CDR3 regions were first amplified by RT-PCR with HTBI primers. MiXCR was run by TCRdb on the multiplex PCR reads, yielding one entry per CDR3 protein. The repertoire holds some 560,000 distinct CDR3 sequences, with 14% as singletons. If no ophthalmopathy progression occurred within 18 months, Graves' hyperthyroidism was stable. Hyperthyroidism, newly diagnosed and lasting under 2 months, affected patients aged 18 to 65.

Sequenced material: blood. The V gene is TRBV28, the J gene TRBJ2-3; 11 bases align to TRBD1. This sequence was found in a woman between 35 and 50 years old with Graves' hyperthyroidism. DNA of the CDR3: TGTGCCAGCAGGATCCGGGGACAGGGGGCAGATACGCAGTATTTT. This translates into CASRIRGQGADTQYF.